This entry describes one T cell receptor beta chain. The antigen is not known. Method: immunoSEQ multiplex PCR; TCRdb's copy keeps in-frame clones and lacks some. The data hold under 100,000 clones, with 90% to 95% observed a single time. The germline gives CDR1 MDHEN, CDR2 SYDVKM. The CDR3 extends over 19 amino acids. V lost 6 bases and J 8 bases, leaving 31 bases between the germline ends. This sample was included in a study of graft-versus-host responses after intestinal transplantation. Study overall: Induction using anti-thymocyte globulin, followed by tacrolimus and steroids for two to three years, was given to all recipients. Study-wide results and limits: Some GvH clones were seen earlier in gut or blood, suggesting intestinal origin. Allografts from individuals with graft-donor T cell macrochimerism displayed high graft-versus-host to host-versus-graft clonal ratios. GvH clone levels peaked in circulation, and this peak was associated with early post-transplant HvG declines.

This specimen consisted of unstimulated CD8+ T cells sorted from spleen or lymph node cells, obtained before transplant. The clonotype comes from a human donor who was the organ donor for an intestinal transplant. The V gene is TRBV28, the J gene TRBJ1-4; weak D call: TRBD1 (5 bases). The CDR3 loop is CASSRVTPAVRRGAEKLFF. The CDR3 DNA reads TGTGCCAGCAGCCGTGTTACCCCGGCTGTCCGAAGGGGCGCCGAAAAACTGTTTTTT.